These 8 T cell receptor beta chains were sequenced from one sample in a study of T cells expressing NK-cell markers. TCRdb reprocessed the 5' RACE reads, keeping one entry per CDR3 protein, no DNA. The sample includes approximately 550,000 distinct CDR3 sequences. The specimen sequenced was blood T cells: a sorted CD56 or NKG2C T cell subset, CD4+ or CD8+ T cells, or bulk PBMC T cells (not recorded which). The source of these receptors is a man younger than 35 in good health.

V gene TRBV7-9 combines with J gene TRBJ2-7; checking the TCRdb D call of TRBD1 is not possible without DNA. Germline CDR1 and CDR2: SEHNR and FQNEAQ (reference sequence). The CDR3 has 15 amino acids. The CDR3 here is CASSPRQGQEDEQYF. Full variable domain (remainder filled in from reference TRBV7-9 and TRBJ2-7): DTGVSQNPRHKITKRGQNVTFRCDPISEHNRLYWYRQTLGQGPEFLTYFQNEAQLEKSRLLSDRFSAERPKGSFSTLEIQRTEQGDSAMYLCASSPRQGQEDEQYFGPGTRLTVT.

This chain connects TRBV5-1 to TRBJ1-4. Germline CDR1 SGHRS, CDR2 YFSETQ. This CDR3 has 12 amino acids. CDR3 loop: CASSSAGEKLFF.

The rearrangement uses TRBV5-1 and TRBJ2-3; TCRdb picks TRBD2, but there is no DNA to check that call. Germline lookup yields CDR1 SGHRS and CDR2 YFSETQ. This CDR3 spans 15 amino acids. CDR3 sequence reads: CASSFRRGNTDTQYF.

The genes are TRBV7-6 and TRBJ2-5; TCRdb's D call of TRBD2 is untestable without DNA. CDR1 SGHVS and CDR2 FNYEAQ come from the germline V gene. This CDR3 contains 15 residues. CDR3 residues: CASSLAVGSQETQYF.

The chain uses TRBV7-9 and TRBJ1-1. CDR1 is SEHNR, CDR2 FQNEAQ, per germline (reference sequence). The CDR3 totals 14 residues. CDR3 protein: CASSASTLNTEAFF.

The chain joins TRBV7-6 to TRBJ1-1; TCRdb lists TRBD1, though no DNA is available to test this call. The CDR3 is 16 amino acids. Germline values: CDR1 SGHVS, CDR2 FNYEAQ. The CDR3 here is CASSFGQGITNTEAFF.

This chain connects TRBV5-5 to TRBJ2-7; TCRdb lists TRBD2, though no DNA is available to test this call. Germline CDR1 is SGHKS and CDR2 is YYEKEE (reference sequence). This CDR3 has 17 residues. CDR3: CASSPTSGRALSVEQYF. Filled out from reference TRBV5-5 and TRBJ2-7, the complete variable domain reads DAGVTQSPTHLIKTRGQQVTLRCSPISGHKSVSWYQQVLGQGPQFIFQYYEKEERGRGNFPDRFSARQFPNYSSELNVNALLLGDSALYLCASSPTSGRALSVEQYFGPGTRLTVT.

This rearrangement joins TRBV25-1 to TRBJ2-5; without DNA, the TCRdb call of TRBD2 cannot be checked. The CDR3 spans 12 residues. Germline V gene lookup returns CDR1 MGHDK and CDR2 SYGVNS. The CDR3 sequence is CASIGTVETQYF. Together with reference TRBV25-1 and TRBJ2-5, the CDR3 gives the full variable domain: EADIYQTPRYLVIGTGKKITLECSQTMGHDKMYWYQQDPGMELHLIHYSYGVNSTEKGDLSSESTVSRIRTEHFPLTLESARPSHTSQYLCASIGTVETQYFGPGTRLLVL.